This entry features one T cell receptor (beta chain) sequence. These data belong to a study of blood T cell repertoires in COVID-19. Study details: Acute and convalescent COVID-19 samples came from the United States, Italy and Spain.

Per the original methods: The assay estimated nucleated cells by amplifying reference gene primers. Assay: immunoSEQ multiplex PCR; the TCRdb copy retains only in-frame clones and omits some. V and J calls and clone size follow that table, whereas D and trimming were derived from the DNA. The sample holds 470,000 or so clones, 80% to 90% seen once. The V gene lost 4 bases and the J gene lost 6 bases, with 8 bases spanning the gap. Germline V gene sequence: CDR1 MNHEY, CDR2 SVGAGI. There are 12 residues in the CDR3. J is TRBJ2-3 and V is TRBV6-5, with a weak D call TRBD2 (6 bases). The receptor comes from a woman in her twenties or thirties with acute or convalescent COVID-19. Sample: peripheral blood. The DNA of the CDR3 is TGTGCCAGCAGTTCGGAGGGGGATACGCAGTATTTT. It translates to CASSSEGDTQYF.